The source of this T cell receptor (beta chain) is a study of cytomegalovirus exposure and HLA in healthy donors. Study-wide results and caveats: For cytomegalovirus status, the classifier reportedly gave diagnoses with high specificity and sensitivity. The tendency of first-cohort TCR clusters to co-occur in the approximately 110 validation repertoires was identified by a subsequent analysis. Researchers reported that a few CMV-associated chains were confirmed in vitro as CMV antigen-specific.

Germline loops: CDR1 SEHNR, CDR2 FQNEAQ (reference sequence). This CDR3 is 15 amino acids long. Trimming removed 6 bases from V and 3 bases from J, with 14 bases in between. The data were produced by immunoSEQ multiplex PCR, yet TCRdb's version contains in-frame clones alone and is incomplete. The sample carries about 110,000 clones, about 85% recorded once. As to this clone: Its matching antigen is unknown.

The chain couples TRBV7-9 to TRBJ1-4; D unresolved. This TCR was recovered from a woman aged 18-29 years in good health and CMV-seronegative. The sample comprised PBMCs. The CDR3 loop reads CASSNPGLANEKLFF. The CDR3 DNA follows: TGTGCCAGCAGTAACCCAGGTTTAGCTAATGAAAAACTGTTTTTT.